This entry lists 14 T cell receptor beta chains sequenced from one sample in a study of siplizumab effects on memory and regulatory T cells (dated by TCRdb to the late 2010s). Libraries were constructed by the immunoSEQ multiplex PCR assay. TCRdb limited this immuneACCESS table to in-frame rearrangements with V and J called. A share of clones is missing; checked studies link under half to unresolved V genes, and the rest is unexplained. This sample has about 100,000 clones in its table, and 85% to 95% of those were observed once. The top ten hold approximately 1.4% of the sample. The sequencing sample was made of non-Treg CD4+ T cells sorted from blood. The cell subset or site label of this sample denotes: FACS-sorted unstimulated CD4+ non-regulatory T cells. These TCRs come from a human donor in good health.

This chain connects TRBV27 to TRBJ2-7; D might be TRBD2 (5 bases). V was trimmed by 0 bases and J by 4 bases, leaving 13 bases between them. Germline V gene data show CDR1 as MNHEY and CDR2 as SMNVEV (reference sequence). The CDR3 is 15 residues long. Here the CDR3 reads CASSLSLASHYEQYF. In DNA form, the CDR3 reads TGTGCCAGCAGTTTATCGCTAGCTTCTCATTACGAGCAGTACTTC.

The V gene is TRBV4-1, the J gene TRBJ1-1; D perhaps matches TRBD1 (5 bases). Deletions cut 3 bases from V and 4 bases from J, with 15 bases between. CDR1 and CDR2 from the germline V gene are MGHRA and YSYEKL. The CDR3 is 15 amino acids. In DNA, the CDR3 is TGCGCCAGCAGCCAGGAGGACATCGTTTCCACTGAAGCTTTCTTT. Residues: CASSQEDIVSTEAFF.

The chain carries TRBV18 and TRBJ1-2, with D tentatively TRBD1 (6 bases). The CDR3 sequence is 15 residues long. Germline CDR1 and CDR2: KGHSH and LQKENI. Trimming took off 6 bases at V and 8 bases at J, with 22 bases between the two ends. CDR3 bases: TGTGCCAGCTCGCCTACTGACACCCGAGGACAGGGCTACACCTTC. Translated: CASSPTDTRGQGYTF.

V and J are TRBV11-2 and TRBJ2-1; D ambiguous. This CDR3 is built from 13 residues. V lost 1 base and J 3 bases, leaving 4 bases between the germline ends. The germline CDR1 and CDR2 sequences are SGHAT and FQNNGV. The CDR3 DNA reads TGTGCCAGCAGCTTAGGTAACTACAATGAGCAGTTCTTC. It translates to CASSLGNYNEQFF.

The chain recombines TRBV30 with TRBJ1-1, with a weak D call TRBD1 (5 bases). CDR1 and CDR2 (germline): GTSNPN, SVGIG (reference sequence). This CDR3 is built from 12 residues. V was shortened by 4 bases and J by 6 bases, with 12 bases between the two germline ends. This chain's CDR3 is CAWTKGRAEAFF. The CDR3 bases are TGTGCCTGGACTAAGGGGAGGGCTGAAGCTTTCTTT.

The chain has TRBV18 and TRBJ2-1; 8 positions match TRBD1. Germline V lookup: CDR1 KGHSH, CDR2 LQKENI. The junction had 5 bases not matched to a gene; V was cut back by 3 bases and J by 10 bases. CDR3 length equals 13 residues. CDR3 coding DNA: TGTGCCAGCTCACCGCAGGGGGCGGGGGAGCAGTTCTTC. Protein: CASSPQGAGEQFF.

The chain joins TRBV14 to TRBJ2-3, with D possibly TRBD2 on 6 matching bases. With 0 bases removed from V and 6 bases from J, the gap between germline ends came to 19 bases. The germline gives CDR1 SGHDN, CDR2 FVKESK. This CDR3 spans 17 amino acids. The CDR3 spells CASSQDQRVGREDTQYF. The CDR3 DNA reads as TGTGCCAGCAGCCAAGATCAAAGAGTGGGCCGGGAGGATACGCAGTATTTT.

The chain is built from TRBV6-1 and TRBJ2-3; TRBD2 aligns across 9 bases. The ends lost 3 bases at V and 4 bases at J; junction bases unmatched: 5. The CDR3 loop spans 15 amino acids. The germline V gene has CDR1 MNHNS and CDR2 SASEGT. The CDR3 nucleotides read TGTGCCAGCAGTGAGGTTAGCGGGAGTGCAGATACGCAGTATTTT. Translated, it gives CASSEVSGSADTQYF.

The rearrangement uses TRBV19 and TRBJ2-3, with 14 bases fitting TRBD2. V dropped 6 bases and J dropped 6; count of bases not matched to a gene: 5. Germline V gene data show CDR1 as LNHDA and CDR2 as SQIVND (reference sequence). The CDR3 consists of 15 residues. The CDR3 nucleotides are TGTGCCAGTAGGGGACTAGCGGGAGAAGGTGATACGCAGTATTTT. Translated: CASRGLAGEGDTQYF.

The chain recombines TRBV6-1 with TRBJ2-1, with 10 bases fitting TRBD1. Looked up from germline, CDR1 is MNHNS and CDR2 is SASEGT. With V trimmed by 5 bases and J by 3 bases, 4 bases remained unmatched. This CDR3 comprises 15 residues. The chain's CDR3 is CASSTWTGGYNEQFF. The CDR3 DNA reads as TGTGCCAGCAGTACCTGGACAGGGGGCTACAATGAGCAGTTCTTC.

This sequence joins TRBV19 and TRBJ2-2; D is unresolved. V lost 2 bases, J lost 6 bases, and 10 bases lay in between. Germline lookup yields CDR1 LNHDA and CDR2 SQIVND (reference sequence). The CDR3 length is 14 residues. The DNA for the CDR3 is TGTGCCAGTAGTATAAGCCAGACGGCCGGGGAGCTGTTTTTT. It is translated as CASSISQTAGELFF.

The rearrangement uses TRBV2 and TRBJ2-3, with a weak D call TRBD2 (5 bases). V dropped 3 bases and J dropped 2 bases, with 15 bases sitting between them. CDR1 is SNHLY, CDR2 FYNNEI, per germline. The CDR3 spans 16 residues. The CDR3, as DNA: TGTGCCAGCAGTGATATACGGGGAACCTACACAGATACGCAGTATTTT. Its protein product is CASSDIRGTYTDTQYF.

The chain couples TRBV7-3 to TRBJ2-2; 11 bases agree with TRBD2. Trimming took 5 bases from V and 6 from J; bases not matched to a gene: 5. CDR3 length: 15 amino acids. The germline V gene encodes CDR1 SGHTA and CDR2 FQGTGA. The DNA of the CDR3 is TGTGCCAGCAGCCCGACTAGCGGGATCTCCGGGGAGCTGTTTTTT. Amino acid sequence: CASSPTSGISGELFF.

The sample holds one count of this clone. This CDR3 is CASSYFTSDTEAFF. In DNA, the CDR3 is TGTGCCAGCAGTTACTTTACTAGTGACACTGAAGCTTTCTTT. The chain employs TRBV6-6 and TRBJ1-1; D is undetermined. Germline loops: CDR1 MNHNY, CDR2 SVGAGI (reference sequence). The CDR3 runs 14 residues. V was pared by 1 base and J by 3 bases, with 9 bases between.